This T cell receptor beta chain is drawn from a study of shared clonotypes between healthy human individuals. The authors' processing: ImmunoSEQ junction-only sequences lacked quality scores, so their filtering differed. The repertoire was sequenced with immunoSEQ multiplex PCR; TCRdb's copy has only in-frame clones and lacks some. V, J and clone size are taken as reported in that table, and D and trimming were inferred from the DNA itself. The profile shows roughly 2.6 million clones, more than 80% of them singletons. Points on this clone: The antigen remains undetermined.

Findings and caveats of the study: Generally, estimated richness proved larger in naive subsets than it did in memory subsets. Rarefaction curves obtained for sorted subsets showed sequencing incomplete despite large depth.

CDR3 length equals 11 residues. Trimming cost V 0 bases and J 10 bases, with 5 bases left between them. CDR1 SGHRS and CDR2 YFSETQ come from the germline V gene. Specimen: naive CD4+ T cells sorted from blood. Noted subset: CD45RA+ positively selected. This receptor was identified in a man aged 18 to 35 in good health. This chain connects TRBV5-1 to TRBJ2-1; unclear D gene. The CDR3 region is CASSLGAEQFF. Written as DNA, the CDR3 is TGCGCCAGCAGCTTGGGGGCCGAGCAGTTCTTC.